The 6 T cell receptor beta chains presented below share a single source sample, sequenced in a study of T cell changes during pregnancy in multiple sclerosis. Produced via immunoSEQ multiplex PCR; TCRdb's table is partial and in-frame only. The sample has 70,000 to 75,000 clones, 75% to 90% seen once. The sample here was peripheral blood, taken before pregnancy. The receptors were gathered from a female donor with multiple sclerosis, enrolled in a pregnancy study.

The chain joins TRBV19 to TRBJ2-2; 8 bases match TRBD2. CDR3 size: 15 residues. The V gene end was trimmed by 7 bases and the J gene end by 3 bases; junction bases not matched to a gene: 7. The germline gives CDR1 LNHDA, CDR2 SQIVND (reference sequence). CDR3 amino acids: CASKPPGLDTGELFF. CDR3 DNA sequence: TGTGCCAGTAAACCGCCGGGACTAGACACCGGGGAGCTGTTTTTT.

The chain links TRBV6-5 to TRBJ1-5, with D tentatively TRBD1 (6 bases). The CDR3 spans 14 residues. V was trimmed by 0 bases and J by 7 bases, leaving 10 bases between them. Germline CDR1 reads MNHEY; CDR2 reads SVGAGI. CDR3 DNA sequence: TGTGCCAGCAGTTACTCACAGGGTAGCCAGCCCCAGCATTTT. This translates into CASSYSQGSQPQHF.

The CDR3: CASSVGGVADTQYF. The CDR3 DNA follows: TGTGCCAGCAGTGTGGGAGGGGTGGCAGATACGCAGTATTTT. The chain couples TRBV27 to TRBJ2-3, with 7 bases fitting TRBD2. This CDR3 region has 14 residues. J gave up 4 bases and V 5 bases, and 6 bases lay outside the gene matches. From germline, CDR1 is MNHEY and CDR2 SMNVEV (reference sequence).

This chain uses TRBV6-5 with TRBJ2-7, with 9 bases lining up with TRBD1. CDR3 length equals 15 residues. The trim removed 0 bases at V and 3 bases at J, leaving 3 bases unmatched. Looked up from germline, CDR1 is MNHEY and CDR2 is SVGAGI. The chain's CDR3 is CASSYSPGQGYEQYF. The DNA of the CDR3 is TGTGCCAGCAGTTACTCCCCGGGACAGGGCTACGAGCAGTACTTC.

The chain joins TRBV5-1 to TRBJ2-2; 10 bases match TRBD2. Germline loops: CDR1 SGHRS, CDR2 YFSETQ. This CDR3 has 16 residues. V gave up 2 bases and J gave up 4 bases; unmatched junction bases: 5. The CDR3 region has the DNA TGCGCCAGCAGCTTTTCGCTAGCGGGAGTCACCGGGGAGCTGTTTTTT. Its protein product is CASSFSLAGVTGELFF.

This rearrangement joins TRBV9 to TRBJ1-6; possibly TRBD1 for D (6 bases). The germline V and J ends were trimmed by 5 bases and 10 bases, with 16 bases remaining between them. The CDR3 has 14 residues. The germline CDR1 and CDR2 sequences are SGDLS and YYNGEE. The CDR3 sequence: CASRGPQGGSPLHF. In DNA, the CDR3 is TGTGCCAGCAGGGGCCCACAAGGGGGATCACCCCTCCACTTT.